This T cell receptor (beta chain) stems from a study of cytomegalovirus exposure and HLA in healthy donors. This clone showed up just once. The ends were cut back, 4 bases at V and 0 bases at J, with 11 bases in the middle. The germline CDR1 and CDR2 sequences are SGHNT and YYREEE (reference sequence). The CDR3 covers 15 residues. In the PCR, 60 Vbeta and 13 Jbeta primers were used. Libraries were prepared by immunoSEQ multiplex PCR; TCRdb keeps only in-frame clonotypes and omits some of them. Here the sample spans over 200,000 clones, 70% to 80% being singletons. The chain uses TRBV5-4 and TRBJ2-1; perhaps TRBD1 as D (5 bases). This receptor was obtained from an older woman in good health and CMV-seropositive. What was sequenced was PBMCs. The CDR3 region is CASSATVSSYNEQFF. The CDR3, as DNA: TGTGCCAGCAGCGCGACAGTTAGCTCCTACAATGAGCAGTTCTTC.